The rows below give T cell receptor beta chains drawn from one sample of a study of cytomegalovirus exposure and HLA in healthy donors. TCRdb's table, derived via immunoSEQ multiplex PCR, lists solely in-frame clones and lacks some. Of approximately 150,000 clones in the sample, about nine tenths were seen once. The sample was PBMCs. Receptors originate from a man aged 18-30 years in good health and CMV-seropositive. CDR3s leave out the opening cysteine and the closing phenylalanine or tryptophan. D genes are given only for firm matches. Part of the rows lack a size; the others show once, few, many or a class for expanded clones.

cdr3_aa: ASSLVAVYQETQY
clone_size: -
j_call: TRBJ2-5
d_call: -
v_call: TRBV5-6

cdr3_aa: ASSLLAGGGYEQY
clone_size: -
j_call: TRBJ2-7
d_call: TRBD2
v_call: TRBV19

cdr3_aa: ASTSYSYAYEQY
clone_size: -
j_call: TRBJ2-7
d_call: -
v_call: TRBV5-6

cdr3_aa: ASSQDRDRGYEQY
clone_size: few
j_call: TRBJ2-7
d_call: TRBD1
v_call: TRBV4-3

cdr3_aa: ASSASGVINEQF
clone_size: once
j_call: TRBJ2-1
d_call: -
v_call: TRBV9

cdr3_aa: ASSRLGGREDTQY
clone_size: once
j_call: TRBJ2-3
d_call: -
v_call: TRBV7-8

cdr3_aa: ASSPLDRPGNGYT
clone_size: -
j_call: TRBJ1-2
d_call: TRBD1
v_call: TRBV18

cdr3_aa: ASSQAGGGGNEQF
clone_size: -
j_call: TRBJ2-1
d_call: TRBD1
v_call: TRBV4-3

cdr3_aa: ASSQDGAGYEKLF
clone_size: -
j_call: TRBJ1-4
d_call: -
v_call: TRBV4-3

cdr3_aa: ASSLEGRGGMSGTL
clone_size: -
j_call: TRBJ2-1
d_call: -
v_call: TRBV27

cdr3_aa: ASSPGGSSYNEQF
clone_size: -
j_call: TRBJ2-1
d_call: TRBD2
v_call: TRBV5-1

cdr3_aa: ASSLGRQGYT
clone_size: -
j_call: TRBJ1-2
d_call: -
v_call: TRBV7-8

cdr3_aa: ASSQDSLFSGANVLT
clone_size: -
j_call: TRBJ2-6
d_call: -
v_call: TRBV4-2

cdr3_aa: ASSPGRGAGANVLT
clone_size: -
j_call: TRBJ2-6
d_call: -
v_call: TRBV7-3

cdr3_aa: ASSRHTGTENSPLH
clone_size: -
j_call: TRBJ1-6
d_call: TRBD1
v_call: TRBV4-1

cdr3_aa: ASSLQGHIVNYGYT
clone_size: -
j_call: TRBJ1-2
d_call: -
v_call: TRBV5-4

cdr3_aa: ASSRGQGTSTDTQY
clone_size: -
j_call: TRBJ2-3
d_call: TRBD1
v_call: TRBV19

cdr3_aa: ASSLNSRGTEAF
clone_size: -
j_call: TRBJ1-1
d_call: TRBD1
v_call: TRBV11-3

cdr3_aa: ASSSVSPGELF
clone_size: -
j_call: TRBJ2-2
d_call: -
v_call: TRBV19

cdr3_aa: ASSAGQSNNQPQH
clone_size: -
j_call: TRBJ1-5
d_call: -
v_call: TRBV9

cdr3_aa: ASNERSGVETQY
clone_size: -
j_call: TRBJ2-5
d_call: -
v_call: TRBV7-2

cdr3_aa: ASSGRTGYTDTQY
clone_size: -
j_call: TRBJ2-3
d_call: TRBD1
v_call: TRBV2

cdr3_aa: ASSRLEGDYEQY
clone_size: -
j_call: TRBJ2-7
d_call: -
v_call: TRBV11-2

cdr3_aa: ASRQGAFPVAGDTGELF
clone_size: once
j_call: TRBJ2-2
d_call: -
v_call: TRBV5-1

cdr3_aa: ASSVDGTYEQY
clone_size: -
j_call: TRBJ2-7
d_call: -
v_call: TRBV5-4

cdr3_aa: ASSSIPGGTEAF
clone_size: -
j_call: TRBJ1-1
d_call: -
v_call: TRBV7-2

cdr3_aa: AISVGQESYEQY
clone_size: -
j_call: TRBJ2-7
d_call: TRBD1
v_call: TRBV10-3

cdr3_aa: ASSLDGGGNTEAF
clone_size: -
j_call: TRBJ1-1
d_call: -
v_call: TRBV7-9

cdr3_aa: ASSSYVANVLT
clone_size: once
j_call: TRBJ2-6
d_call: -
v_call: TRBV28

cdr3_aa: ASSVDRDSNYGYT
clone_size: -
j_call: TRBJ1-2
d_call: TRBD1
v_call: TRBV9

cdr3_aa: ASSMTGRQGQPQH
clone_size: -
j_call: TRBJ1-5
d_call: TRBD1
v_call: TRBV2

cdr3_aa: ASSWTSGGYEQY
clone_size: -
j_call: TRBJ2-7
d_call: TRBD2
v_call: TRBV2

cdr3_aa: ASSPDRGSYNEQF
clone_size: -
j_call: TRBJ2-1
d_call: TRBD1
v_call: TRBV4-3

cdr3_aa: SVVASGIGEQF
clone_size: -
j_call: TRBJ2-1
d_call: TRBD2
v_call: TRBV29-1

cdr3_aa: ASSQEGRSSYNEQF
clone_size: -
j_call: TRBJ2-1
d_call: -
v_call: TRBV4-3

cdr3_aa: ASSPRDTQY
clone_size: -
j_call: TRBJ2-3
d_call: -
v_call: TRBV7-2

cdr3_aa: ASSPQGGTLNEKLF
clone_size: once
j_call: TRBJ1-4
d_call: TRBD1
v_call: TRBV7-2

cdr3_aa: ASSLDRGQPQH
clone_size: -
j_call: TRBJ1-5
d_call: TRBD1
v_call: TRBV11-2

cdr3_aa: ASSLRRLADNEQF
clone_size: -
j_call: TRBJ2-1
d_call: TRBD2
v_call: TRBV4-3

cdr3_aa: ASSPISRGGGGYT
clone_size: -
j_call: TRBJ1-2
d_call: -
v_call: TRBV7-2

cdr3_aa: ASSSSGKGNEQF
clone_size: -
j_call: TRBJ2-1
d_call: -
v_call: TRBV11-3

cdr3_aa: ASSQGSGYGYT
clone_size: -
j_call: TRBJ1-2
d_call: -
v_call: TRBV5-6

cdr3_aa: SASSGRRTGELF
clone_size: -
j_call: TRBJ2-2
d_call: TRBD2
v_call: TRBV29-1

cdr3_aa: ASSQDNGAAYEQY
clone_size: -
j_call: TRBJ2-7
d_call: -
v_call: TRBV4-2

cdr3_aa: ASSLSGLNEQY
clone_size: once
j_call: TRBJ2-7
d_call: -
v_call: TRBV13

cdr3_aa: ASSQGADRGSEQY
clone_size: few
j_call: TRBJ2-7
d_call: TRBD1
v_call: TRBV6-1

cdr3_aa: ASSMAQPYEQY
clone_size: few
j_call: TRBJ2-7
d_call: -
v_call: TRBV19

cdr3_aa: ATAGGSGNTIY
clone_size: few
j_call: TRBJ1-3
d_call: TRBD1
v_call: TRBV15

cdr3_aa: ASSLTGTSGSSYNEQF
clone_size: -
j_call: TRBJ2-1
d_call: TRBD2
v_call: TRBV27

cdr3_aa: ASSWTGNSPLH
clone_size: -
j_call: TRBJ1-6
d_call: -
v_call: TRBV5-6

cdr3_aa: SAGNTGELF
clone_size: few
j_call: TRBJ2-2
d_call: -
v_call: TRBV29-1

cdr3_aa: ASSFQGNSPYEQY
clone_size: -
j_call: TRBJ2-7
d_call: -
v_call: TRBV13

cdr3_aa: ASSEGYGGGFNTEAF
clone_size: few
j_call: TRBJ1-1
d_call: -
v_call: TRBV6-1

cdr3_aa: ASSLQGMGTDTQY
clone_size: -
j_call: TRBJ2-3
d_call: -
v_call: TRBV5-1